This T cell receptor (beta chain) derives from a study of blood T cell repertoires in COVID-19. Turning to the study itself: Both acute and convalescent COVID-19 samples were obtained from the United States, Italy and Spain. The cDNA or gDNA used as material had been derived from T cells, B-cell-depleted T cells, or PBMCs.

The V gene's germline CDR1 is WNHNN and CDR2 SYGVQD (reference sequence). This CDR3 has 14 residues. The junction had 3 bases not matched to a gene; V was cut back by 3 bases and J by 6 bases. The authors' processing: Estimation of nucleated cell counts relied on the amplification of reference gene primers. Sequencing used immunoSEQ multiplex PCR; TCRdb keeps in-frame clones, though not all of them. V and J calls and clone size are given by that table; D and trimming were obtained from the DNA. The sample carries 120,000 to 150,000 clones, 70% to 80% recorded once. The sequence was obtained from a man in his fifties with acute or convalescent COVID-19. Sequenced: peripheral blood. The V call is TRBV10-1, the J call TRBJ2-7; TRBD2 agrees at 12 bases. CDR3: CASSDGLAGFEQYF. CDR3 bases: TGCGCCAGCAGTGACGGACTAGCGGGGTTCGAGCAGTACTTC.